The source of this T cell receptor (beta chain) is a study of cytomegalovirus exposure and HLA in healthy donors. Study-level findings and limits: In vitro experiments confirmed that three CMV-associated chains were specific for CMV antigens. When analyzed later, a missense DCLRE1C variant was found to be linked to TCR beta V- and J-gene trimming. Immune exposure data for these donors was limited to CMV serostatus. A later analysis reportedly identified an Asian-associated ancestry cluster as carrying fewer N-insertions than the roughly 720-donor mean.

The CDR3 has 14 amino acids. V lost 5 bases and J lost 7, with 17 bases in between. Germline V gene lookup returns CDR1 PRHDT and CDR2 FYEKMQ (reference sequence). Primers: 60 Vbeta forward and 13 Jbeta reverse. Clones were sequenced by immunoSEQ multiplex PCR, and TCRdb holds only the in-frame ones, with some missing. This sample's table reports 110,000 to 150,000 clones. On this clone itself: As yet, its antigen is unknown.

The sequence was obtained from a male donor in good health and CMV-seronegative. The V and J genes are TRBV13 and TRBJ1-1; possible D gene TRBD1, 6 bases. Specimen: PBMCs. The CDR3 is CASSVTGQTFEAFF. The CDR3 DNA is TGTGCCAGCAGCGTAACCGGACAGACTTTTGAAGCTTTCTTT.